Listed below are T cell receptor beta chains from one sample, sequenced in a study of T-cell memory formation after mild COVID-19. TCRdb redid the calling of the 5' RACE reads with MiXCR, one entry per CDR3 protein. The sample lists more than 400,000 distinct CDR3 sequences; 18% were seen once. Sequencing used PBMCs or a T cell subset sorted from them (not recorded which). These receptors were obtained from an adult woman who had mild COVID-19 (a few samples of this study predate the infection). Cell type and time point are not known. CDR3s include the opening cysteine and the closing phenylalanine or tryptophan. The D gene is left open where the match is weak. Only part of the rows carry a size: once, few, many, or a class if the clone is expanded.

TRBJ2-1 | NA | once | TRBV3-1 | CASSPHAYNEQFF | TGTGCCAGCAGCCCGCATGCCTACAATGAGCAGTTCTTC
TRBJ2-7 | TRBD2 | few | TRBV12-3/TRBV12-4 | CASSLGLGSYEQYF | TGTGCCAGCAGTTTGGGACTAGGGAGTTACGAGCAGTACTTC
TRBJ2-3 | NA | NA | TRBV4-3 | CASSQDGSSTDTQYF | TGCGCCAGCAGCCAAGATGGAAGTAGCACAGATACGCAGTATTTT
TRBJ2-7 | NA | few | TRBV2 | CASSVAPPPYEQYF | TGTGCCAGCAGTGTAGCCCCGCCACCCTACGAGCAGTACTTC
TRBJ1-2 | NA | many | TRBV20-1 | CSAPLVGEGDGYTF | TGCAGTGCCCCTCTTGTGGGGGAAGGGGATGGCTACACCTTC
TRBJ2-7 | TRBD1 | NA | TRBV12-3/TRBV12-4 | CASSWTGNDEQYF | TGTGCCAGCAGTTGGACAGGCAACGACGAGCAGTACTTC
TRBJ2-4 | NA | NA | TRBV5-1 | CASSRHSGAKNIQYF | TGCGCCAGCAGCCGGCACAGTGGAGCCAAAAACATTCAGTACTTC
TRBJ2-1 | NA | NA | TRBV7-3 | CASSSIGGLADEQFF | TGTGCCAGCAGCTCCATAGGGGGGCTGGCCGATGAGCAGTTCTTC
TRBJ1-5 | NA | few | TRBV7-9 | CASSLGPGQPQHF | TGTGCCAGCAGCCTCGGACCGGGCCAGCCCCAGCATTTT
TRBJ2-2 | NA | NA | TRBV7-2 | CASSFKGLRDTGELFF | TGTGCCAGCAGCTTTAAGGGCCTACGGGACACCGGGGAGCTGTTTTTT
TRBJ2-2 | NA | few | TRBV29-1 | CSVVGAGSATGELFF | TGCAGCGTTGTGGGGGCAGGTTCGGCCACCGGGGAGCTGTTTTTT
TRBJ2-7 | NA | NA | TRBV19 | CASSIAAARLYEQYF | TGTGCCAGTAGTATAGCGGCGGCGCGGCTTTACGAGCAGTACTTC
TRBJ2-2 | TRBD2 | NA | TRBV27 | CASSQSISGPAGELFF | TGTGCCAGCAGTCAATCCATTAGCGGGCCTGCCGGGGAGCTGTTTTTT
TRBJ2-4 | NA | NA | TRBV7-9 | CASSFDSRGLAKNIQYF | TGTGCCAGCAGCTTCGATTCCCGGGGGCTAGCCAAAAACATTCAGTACTTC
TRBJ2-1 | TRBD2 | many | TRBV5-1 | CASSSGVGGNEQFF | TGCGCCAGCAGCTCCGGAGTCGGGGGGAATGAGCAGTTCTTC
TRBJ1-5 | NA | NA | TRBV7-8 | CASSLYNSNQPQHF | TGTGCCAGCAGCCTCTATAATAGCAATCAGCCCCAGCATTTT
TRBJ2-7 | NA | few | TRBV4-1 | CASSQQGTVEQYF | TGCGCCAGCAGCCAACAGGGAACTGTCGAGCAGTACTTC
TRBJ2-7 | NA | many | TRBV12-3/TRBV12-4 | CASSLHGMSYEQYF | TGTGCCAGCAGTTTACACGGGATGTCCTACGAGCAGTACTTC
TRBJ2-1 | TRBD2 | few | TRBV3-1 | CASSSRLAGGRNEQFF | TGTGCCAGCAGCTCCCGACTAGCGGGGGGGAGAAATGAGCAGTTCTTC
TRBJ1-1 | TRBD1 | NA | TRBV4-2 | CASSQVQGQKNTEAFF | TGTGCCAGCAGCCAAGTCCAGGGACAGAAGAACACTGAAGCTTTCTTT
TRBJ2-1 | TRBD2 | many | TRBV20-1 | CSARPRAGGFSYNEQFF | TGCAGTGCTAGGCCCCGAGCGGGGGGGTTTTCCTACAATGAGCAGTTCTTC
TRBJ2-3 | NA | many | TRBV3-1 | CASKTDSGTDTQYF | TGTGCCAGCAAAACCGACAGCGGGACAGATACGCAGTATTTT
TRBJ1-2 | NA | once | TRBV3-1 | CASSQRGVGMNYGYTF | TGTGCCAGCAGCCAACGGGGCGTCGGAATGAACTATGGCTACACCTTC
TRBJ1-2 | NA | few | TRBV10-3 | CAISPWDGDGYTF | TGTGCCATCAGTCCTTGGGACGGCGATGGCTACACCTTC
TRBJ1-1 | TRBD1 | few | TRBV5-1 | CASRSDRDRGNTEAFF | TGCGCCAGCAGGTCGGACCGGGACAGGGGGAACACTGAAGCTTTCTTT
TRBJ2-1 | NA | NA | TRBV7-3 | CASSFSESSYNEQFF | TGTGCCAGCAGCTTCAGCGAGAGCTCCTACAATGAGCAGTTCTTC
TRBJ2-7 | TRBD2 | NA | TRBV7-8 | CASSLKTRAGARYEQYF | TGTGCCAGCAGCTTAAAGACCCGGGCGGGAGCTAGGTACGAGCAGTACTTC
TRBJ1-1 | TRBD1 | few | TRBV9 | CASSVDLQGDLAFF | TGTGCCAGCAGCGTAGATTTACAGGGGGATTTAGCTTTCTTT
TRBJ2-3 | NA | few | TRBV30 | CAWSPADTQYF | TGTGCCTGGAGTCCGGCAGATACGCAGTATTTT
TRBJ1-2 | NA | NA | TRBV7-3 | CASSLGISGYGYTF | TGTGCCAGCAGCTTAGGCATCTCGGGCTATGGCTACACCTTC
TRBJ1-2 | NA | NA | TRBV11-3 | CASSSPGGLPNYGYTF | TGTGCCAGCAGCTCACCCGGGGGGCTCCCAAACTATGGCTACACCTTC
TRBJ1-2 | TRBD1 | NA | TRBV29-1 | CSVAGQDYGYTF | TGCAGCGTCGCGGGACAGGACTATGGCTACACCTTC
TRBJ2-5 | NA | NA | TRBV7-9 | CASRSRGPQETQYF | TGTGCCAGCAGATCCCGGGGTCCACAAGAGACCCAGTACTTC